This T cell receptor (beta chain) was recorded in a study of blood T cell repertoires in COVID-19 (dated by TCRdb to the early 2020s). As for the study more broadly: Samples covering the acute and convalescent phases of COVID-19 were provided by collaborators in the United States, Italy and Spain. The dataset comprised deeply sampled blood TCRbeta repertoires from subjects exposed to, actively infected with, or recovered from COVID-19. Where HLA class I and class II types were available, the types were taken from metadata supplied by the sample provider, not from assay-based typing. The samples were drawn from two sources: the first 160 participants of the ongoing ImmuneRACE study, and 950 to 1,500 subjects contributed by 6 global collaborators. The repertoires were made available in a free public database intended to serve as a resource for research on the immune response to SARS-CoV-2. The prospective study material was composed of cDNA or gDNA derived from T cells, B-cell-depleted T cells, or PBMCs. The sample metadata nearly always contained a de-identified subject ID, COVID-19 status, age in years and sex.

The immunoSEQ Assay, a bias-controlled multiplex PCR, was used to amplify TCRbeta CDR3 regions from genomic DNA. Under the source paper's analysis protocol: Nucleated cell counts per sample were estimated from amplification of reference gene primers within the assay. To quantify the absolute abundance of each unique TCRbeta CDR3 rearrangement, sequence reads were collapsed and filtered. Productive Simpson clonality was computed per sample as the square root of Simpson's diversity index over productive rearrangements. TCRdb holds this immuneACCESS table with in-frame rearrangements only. Some clones are missing; in checked studies, unresolved V genes explain under half, and the rest has no known cause. The DNA was the basis for D and trimming; V, J and clone size are from that table. Across this sample there are some 250,000 clones, with around 82% seen only once. Approximately 5.3% of the sample lies in the top ten.

Collaborating institutions collected whole blood in K2EDTA tubes following their own protocols. For TCRbeta analysis, collaborators shipped samples as frozen whole blood, isolated PBMCs, or DNA extracted from either of those sample types. V was cut back by 5 bases and J by 3 bases, leaving a gap of 11 bases between them. The CDR3 measures 14 amino acids from cysteine to phenylalanine. Kept here is only the CDR3 DNA, which spans 42 bases and is read in frame from base 1. CDR1 and CDR2, looked up from the germline V gene (reference sequence), are LNHDA and SQIVND. What the research found in general, with its limitations: Clinical and demographic metadata were provided uncurated, with the amount varying by source and participant.

This clone was detected once. Its binding antigen is unknown. Base qualities are missing; no much larger clone stands one base away. The sample comprised peripheral blood. Here the chain combines TRBV19 and TRBJ1-5; TRBD1 might be the D gene, on 6 matching bases. The clonotype was recovered from a man older than 75 with acute or convalescent COVID-19. The CDR3 here reads CASSRRDTNQPQHF. The DNA is as follows: TGTGCCAGTAGTCGCCGGGACACCAATCAGCCCCAGCATTTT.